Here is one T cell receptor beta chain with its context. The sample comes from a study of cytomegalovirus exposure and HLA in healthy donors. Use of 60 Vbeta and 13 Jbeta primers characterized the PCR. Generated by immunoSEQ multiplex PCR, the TCRdb table keeps only in-frame clones and is missing some. There are 100,000 to 150,000 clones in the sample; roughly 83% occur only once, and 1.5% lies in the top ten. The CDR3 consists of 14 residues. Per the germline V gene, CDR1 is ENHRY and CDR2 is SYGVKD. With 7 bases removed from V and 8 bases from J, the gap between germline ends came to 18 bases. Material for sequencing was PBMCs. This receptor was identified in a man in his forties in good health and CMV-seronegative. The chain is built from TRBV10-3 and TRBJ2-1, with a possible D match to TRBD1 (6 bases). CDR3 region: CAITPGQRGDEQFF. The CDR3 bases are TGTGCCATCACCCCCGGACAGAGGGGAGATGAGCAGTTCTTC.